What follows describes a single T cell receptor beta chain. This sample is part of a study of blood T cell repertoires in COVID-19. Turning to the study itself: Acute-phase and convalescent COVID-19 samples originated in the United States, Italy and Spain. PBMCs, B-cell-depleted T cells, or T cells provided the cDNA or gDNA that made up the material.

Categorization into cohorts depended on clinical history that participants reported. The ends lost 3 bases at V and 7 bases at J; junction bases unmatched: 9. CDR1 and CDR2 from the germline V gene are LNHDA and SQIVND (reference sequence). The CDR3 covers 15 residues. Original data processing: The authors estimated nucleated cell counts from reference gene primer amplification. Sequencing used immunoSEQ multiplex PCR; TCRdb keeps in-frame clones, though not all of them. V, J and clone size derive from that table, while D and trimming were established from the DNA sequence. This repertoire shows some 340,000 clones, roughly 90% found once; its top ten account for around 4.2%.

The clonotype was recovered from a woman in her twenties or thirties who had been exposed to COVID-19. What was sequenced was PBMCs or T cells enriched from blood (not recorded which). The rearrangement joins TRBV19 to TRBJ2-5; 9 bases are a match to TRBD2. In DNA, the CDR3 is TGTGCCAGTAGTATGGCGGGGGGGCCCCAGTCGACCCAGTACTTC. This sequence encodes CASSMAGGPQSTQYF.